These 24 T cell receptor beta chains came from one sample sequenced in a study of regulatory T cells in long-lasting Graves disease. Time point noted: newly diagnosed GD, antithyroid drugs for less than 3 months. RNA isolated from PBMCs was used to make the TCR library. Libraries of TCR beta came from iRepertoire HTBI primers plus Arm-PCR of CDR3 regions. TCRdb itself ran the multiplex PCR reads through MiXCR, one entry per CDR3 protein. Seen here are 560,000 or so distinct CDR3 sequences, about 16% observed once, and the top ten hold around 12%. A further study also used this sample, focusing on T cells in Graves' hyperthyroidism and ophthalmopathy.

The sample consisted of peripheral blood mononuclear cells (PBMCs), taken at new diagnosis, from a patient treated with antithyroid drugs. Every receptor here comes from a young man with Graves disease.

This clonotype has a handful of counts. V gene TRBV5-4 combines with J gene TRBJ1-4; D unclear. This CDR3 region has 14 residues. CDR1 is SGHNT, CDR2 YYREEE, per germline (reference sequence). Trimming removed 3 bases from V and 0 bases from J, with 6 bases in between. DNA of the CDR3: TGTGCCAGCAGCTGGACGTCAACTAATGAAAAACTGTTTTTT. Translating it yields CASSWTSTNEKLFF.

This clonotype was seen many times. The chain links TRBV30 to TRBJ1-2; possibly TRBD1 for D (6 bases). Trimming left V 5 bases short and J 6 bases short, with 13 bases between. The CDR3 is 12 residues long. Germline-derived CDR1 and CDR2 are GTSNPN and SVGIG (reference sequence). The CDR3 here is CAWGRDIHGYTF. In nucleotides, the CDR3 is TGTGCCTGGGGCCGGGACATTCATGGCTACACCTTC.

The V call is TRBV27, the J call TRBJ1-2; perhaps TRBD1 as D (6 bases). The CDR3 is made up of 15 amino acids. The V end lost 6 bases, the J end lost 7 bases, and 21 bases lay between the germline ends. Germline V CDR1 and CDR2: MNHEY, SMNVEV (reference sequence). The CDR3 is CASRPSGTSWGGYTF. As DNA, the CDR3 is TGTGCCAGCAGACCTAGCGGGACAAGCTGGGGTGGCTACACCTTC.

This clonotype was detected a few times. J is TRBJ2-7 and V is TRBV12-3 or TRBV12-4, with D maybe TRBD2 (7 bases). Trimming stripped 4 bases from V and 2 bases from J, with 12 bases between. CDR3 length: 14 residues. The CDR3 loop is CASSWGGAPYEQYF. CDR3 DNA: TGTGCCAGCAGTTGGGGGGGGGCCCCCTACGAGCAGTACTTC.

This clonotype has ten or more counts. V is TRBV25-1 and J is TRBJ2-7, with D unresolved. Germline CDR1 MGHDK, CDR2 SYGVNS. This CDR3 contains 15 residues. Trimming removed 5 bases from V and 2 bases from J, with 16 bases in between. DNA for the CDR3: TGTGCCAGCAGTTCAGGACCCCTCGGCACCTACGAGCAGTACTTC. Translation gives CASSSGPLGTYEQYF.

The chain uses TRBV6-2 or TRBV6-3 and TRBJ2-3; maybe TRBD2 (6 bases). Germline assignment: CDR1 MNHEY and CDR2 SVGEGT. CDR3 length equals 16 residues. V was shortened by 8 bases and J by 2 bases, with 20 bases between the two germline ends. The CDR3: CASSRGGGINTDTQYF. CDR3 in DNA: TGTGCCAGCTCGCGGGGAGGCGGGATAAACACAGATACGCAGTATTTT.

The CDR3 DNA reads TGTGCCAGCAGTGGGGGGCGACAGGTGAACACCGGGGAGCTGTTTTTT. Protein product: CASSGGRQVNTGELFF. The chain carries TRBV5-4 and TRBJ2-2; tentatively, D is TRBD1 or TRBD2 (6 bases each). The CDR3 length is 16 residues. The V gene's germline CDR1 is SGHNT and CDR2 YYREEE (reference sequence). V was clipped by 5 bases and J by 1 base, with 15 bases between them.

This clonotype has a handful of counts. A much larger clone lies a single base off, so this may be a read error. This chain links TRBV28 with TRBJ2-2; 8 bases are shared with TRBD1. This CDR3 is built from 13 residues. Per germline, CDR1 MDHEN and CDR2 SYDVKM. V shed 8 bases and J 3 bases; nucleotides not matched to a gene: 2. CDR3 sequence reads: CASDRGDTGELFF. DNA for the CDR3: TGTGCCAGCGACAGGGGCGACACCGGGGAGCTGTTTTTT.

The genes are TRBV4-1 and TRBJ2-7; 13 positions match TRBD2. This CDR3 region has 18 residues. Germline lookup yields CDR1 MGHRA and CDR2 YSYEKL. V lost 4 bases and J lost 3; bases outside the gene matches: 12. CDR3 loop: CASSLSGGTSGRGYEQYF. DNA for the CDR3: TGCGCCAGCAGCCTCAGTGGGGGAACTAGCGGGAGGGGCTACGAGCAGTACTTC.

A few counts support this clonotype. V usage is TRBV7-3 and J usage is TRBJ2-5; D is uncertain. V was clipped by 5 bases and J by 1 base, with 8 bases between them. Looked up from germline, CDR1 is SGHTA and CDR2 is FQGTGA. This CDR3 contains 13 residues. CDR3 sequence: CASSPGVQETQYF. CDR3 DNA: TGTGCCAGCAGCCCCGGAGTCCAAGAGACCCAGTACTTC.

This sequence joins TRBV28 and TRBJ2-2, with unresolved D. This CDR3 comprises 14 residues. Trimming removed 2 bases at V and 3 bases at J, with 7 bases between. Germline values: CDR1 MDHEN, CDR2 SYDVKM. CDR3 residues: CASSLRHYTGELFF. The DNA for the CDR3 is TGTGCCAGCAGTTTAAGGCACTACACCGGGGAGCTGTTTTTT. Together with reference TRBV28 and TRBJ2-2, the CDR3 gives the full variable domain: DVKVTQSSRYLVKRTGEKVFLECVQDMDHENMFWYRQDPGLGLRLIYFSYDVKMKEKGDIPEGYSVSREKKERFSLILESASTNQTSMYLCASSLRHYTGELFFGEGSRLTVL.

This clonotype occurred many times. The rearrangement links TRBV28 to TRBJ2-1; 10 nucleotides match TRBD1. V lost 6 bases, J lost 2 bases, and 10 bases stayed unmatched. Germline V gene lookup returns CDR1 MDHEN and CDR2 SYDVKM. The CDR3 spans 17 residues. The CDR3 here is CASSPAPGTGAYNEQFF. The CDR3 nucleotides read TGTGCCAGCAGCCCCGCCCCCGGGACAGGGGCCTACAATGAGCAGTTCTTC.

V and J are TRBV7-9 and TRBJ1-1; 8 bases match TRBD1. V lost 4 bases to trimming and J lost 1 base; unmatched junction nucleotides: 8. Per the germline V gene, CDR1 is SEHNR and CDR2 is FQNEAQ (reference sequence). The CDR3 extends over 16 amino acids. CDR3 protein: CASSSGGGRRNTEAFF. CDR3 DNA sequence: TGTGCCAGCAGCTCAGGGGGCGGACGGAGGAACACTGAAGCTTTCTTT.

This clonotype was found a few times. The rearrangement joins TRBV5-6 to TRBJ2-1; a weak D match, TRBD1 (6 bases). The CDR3 contains 15 residues. Germline V gene data show CDR1 as SGHDT and CDR2 as YYEEEE. The germline V and J ends were trimmed by 5 bases and 4 bases, with 16 bases remaining between them. CDR3 sequence reads: CASRSTGYGYNEQFF. In DNA, the CDR3 is TGTGCCAGCAGATCAACAGGGTACGGGTACAATGAGCAGTTCTTC.

The chain is built from TRBV5-1 and TRBJ2-5; D gene unclear. The germline V gene encodes CDR1 SGHRS and CDR2 YFSETQ. The CDR3 has 13 residues. With 3 bases removed from V and 2 bases from J, the gap between germline ends came to 8 bases. The DNA for the CDR3 is TGCGCCAGCAGCTCTGTCAGACAAGAGACCCAGTACTTC. This translates into CASSSVRQETQYF.

This rearrangement joins TRBV27 to TRBJ2-2; D is possibly TRBD1 (6 bases). Germline CDR1 MNHEY, CDR2 SMNVEV (reference sequence). This CDR3 comprises 13 residues. V shed 8 bases and J shed 6 bases, with 13 bases lying between them. This CDR3 reads CASATGFAGELFF. Here the CDR3 DNA reads TGTGCCAGCGCAACAGGGTTCGCCGGGGAGCTGTTTTTT.

This clonotype was found a few times. V usage is TRBV2 and J usage is TRBJ2-1, with D unclear. This CDR3 spans 15 amino acids. Looked up from germline, CDR1 is SNHLY and CDR2 is FYNNEI. Trimming removed 1 base at V and 0 bases at J, with 7 bases between. Here the CDR3 DNA reads TGTGCCAGCAGTGAAGACCTGAGCTCCTACAATGAGCAGTTCTTC. It is translated as CASSEDLSSYNEQFF.

A single count supports this clonotype. Possible read error: a much larger clone is one base away. This rearrangement joins TRBV12-3 or TRBV12-4 to TRBJ2-2; 9 positions agree with TRBD1. After removal of 3 bases from V and 0 bases from J, the junction contained 2 bases not matched to a gene. The CDR3 extends over 16 amino acids. DNA for the CDR3: TGTGCCAGCAGTTTCCGGACAGGGGCGAACACCGGGGAGCTGTTTTTT. This gives the protein CASSFRTGANTGELFF.

Ten or more counts support this clonotype. The gene calls are TRBV29-1 and TRBJ2-7; tentatively, D is TRBD1 or TRBD2 (6 bases each). Trimming stripped 0 bases from V and 5 bases from J, with 11 bases between. Germline assignment: CDR1 SQVTM and CDR2 ANQGSEA. This CDR3 contains 13 residues. The CDR3 DNA reads as TGCAGCGTTGAAGAGTGGGGGGCAGACGAGCAGTACTTC. Encoded protein: CSVEEWGADEQYF.

This clonotype was seen many times. This rearrangement joins TRBV12-3 or TRBV12-4 to TRBJ1-1; a possible D gene is TRBD1 (6 bases). The V and J ends lost 8 bases and 4 bases respectively, with 20 bases between them. The CDR3 runs to 15 residues. The CDR3 loop is CASLFMGAASTEAFF. As DNA, the CDR3 is TGTGCCAGCCTATTCATGGGGGCCGCGAGCACTGAAGCTTTCTTT.

This clonotype was observed a single time. The V gene is TRBV5-4, the J gene TRBJ2-1, with TRBD2 matching 8 bases. This CDR3 comprises 15 residues. Losses at the gene ends were 1 base for V and 9 bases for J; bases not matched to a gene: 9. Germline-derived CDR1 and CDR2 are SGHNT and YYREEE (reference sequence). DNA of the CDR3: TGTGCCAGCAGCTTGACTAGCGGAGTCGGTACTGAGCAGTTCTTC. This encodes CASSLTSGVGTEQFF.

The chain joins TRBV5-1 to TRBJ1-1; D might be TRBD1 (6 bases). The CDR3 totals 14 residues. Germline assignment: CDR1 SGHRS and CDR2 YFSETQ. Trimming took off 3 bases at V and 1 base at J, with 10 bases between the two ends. The CDR3 here is CASSSGTKNTEAFF. For the CDR3, the DNA is TGCGCCAGCAGCTCCGGGACAAAGAACACTGAAGCTTTCTTT. The full variable domain, rest sourced from reference TRBV5-1 and TRBJ1-1, is KAGVTQTPRYLIKTRGQQVTLSCSPISGHRSVSWYQQTPGQGLQFLFEYFSETQRNKGNFPGRFSGRQFSNSRSEMNVSTLELGDSALYLCASSSGTKNTEAFFGQGTRLTVV.

This clonotype has only a few counts. V usage is TRBV5-1 and J usage is TRBJ2-1, with TRBD2 matching over 7 bases. V was pared by 0 bases and J by 9 bases, with 9 bases of the junction left unmatched. The CDR3 runs to 15 residues. Germline lookup yields CDR1 SGHRS and CDR2 YFSETQ. The CDR3 sequence is CASSLVIGRDGEQFF. The CDR3 DNA sequence: TGCGCCAGCAGCTTGGTGATTGGGAGGGACGGTGAGCAGTTCTTC.

The CDR3 bases are TGTGCCAGCAGCCAAGACAGGGCTACCTCCTACGAGCAGTACTTC. Protein: CASSQDRATSYEQYF. The chain employs TRBV4-2 and TRBJ2-7; D may be TRBD1 (5 bases). Trimming left V 0 bases short and J 0 bases short, with 9 bases between. This CDR3 contains 15 residues. Germline V gene data show CDR1 as LGHNA and CDR2 as YNFKEQ.